The text below deals with one T cell receptor beta chain. These data come from a study of CD8 T cells in Susac syndrome. Controls comprised healthy donors matched for age and sex. TEMRA cells were enriched by FACS, while CD8+ and CD4+ T cells were obtained through a negative isolation that was performed magnetically. The V and J ends lost 0 bases and 1 base, in that order; junction bases with no gene match: 0. CDR1 is SGDLS, CDR2 YYNGEE, per germline. The CDR3 is 15 residues long. After extraction with the RNeasy kit, 0.5 to 1 ug of the RNA was reverse transcribed using random hexamers. The TCR beta CDR3 was amplified by immunoSEQ multiplex PCR across 54 Vbeta, 13 Jbeta. One entry per CDR3 protein, called by TCRdb with MiXCR from the immunoSEQ multiplex PCR reads. This table has 150,000 to 200,000 distinct CDR3 sequences, about 95% appearing once.

This sequence was found in a human donor in good health. This chain uses TRBV9 with TRBJ2-3, with 9 bases identical to TRBD2. The sequenced sample was CD4+ T cells from PBMCs. The DNA of the CDR3 is TGTGCCAGCAGCGTAGTAGCGGGAGGCACAGATACGCAGTATTTT. Translated: CASSVVAGGTDTQYF.